Given below is one T cell receptor beta chain in context. Its antigen is undetermined. The data were taken from a study of shared clonotypes between healthy human individuals. About the research overall: The plates for each donor numbered three CD4 naive, three CD4 memory, two CD8 naive and one CD8 memory. Overall study findings and caveats: Blood alone was sampled, and tissue repertoires likely differ.

Deep level was the assay's run setting. Only in-frame clones appear in the TCRdb table, and some are missing; sequencing was by immunoSEQ multiplex PCR. The data hold about 530,000 clones, with 90% to 96% observed a single time. V shed 5 bases and J shed 4 bases, with 7 bases lying between them. The CDR3 covers 12 residues. The germline V gene encodes CDR1 SGHTS and CDR2 YDEGEE. Sequenced input: naive CD4+ T cells sorted from blood. Subset here: CD45RA+ positively selected. The sequence was collected from a woman aged 30 to 39 in good health. This rearrangement joins TRBV5-8 to TRBJ1-5, with no clear D. The CDR3 bases are TGTGCCAGCAGACTCCCAAATCAGCCCCAGCATTTT. It is translated as CASRLPNQPQHF. The full variable domain, in which reference TRBV5-8 and TRBJ1-5 provide the parts outside the CDR3, is EAGVTQSPTHLIKTRGQQATLRCSPISGHTSVYWYQQALGLGLQFLLWYDEGEERNRGNFPPRFSGRQFPNYSSELNVNALELEDSALYLCASRLPNQPQHFGDGTRLSIL.